Detailed here is one T cell receptor beta chain. The data belong to a study of OX40 agonist ivuxolimab in advanced cancers. TCRdb keeps only in-frame clones here, not all; method: immunoSEQ multiplex PCR. The sample holds roughly 52,000 clones; 70% to 85% are singletons and the top ten take 6.3%. There are 16 residues in the CDR3. Germline V CDR1 and CDR2: LGHNA, YSLEER. V shed 1 base, J shed 1 base, and the junction held 6 bases outside the gene matches. This clonotype originated in an adult with an advanced solid tumor such as melanoma, head and neck, liver or kidney cancer. The chain links TRBV4-3 to TRBJ2-7; 8 bases are shared with TRBD2. The sample in question was CD4+ or CD8+ T cells sorted from blood, obtained in a trial of the OX40 agonist ivuxolimab. CDR3 nucleotides: TGCGCCAGCAGCCAAGTAACTAGCGGTGGGTCCTACGAGCAGTACTTC. Encoded protein: CASSQVTSGGSYEQYF.